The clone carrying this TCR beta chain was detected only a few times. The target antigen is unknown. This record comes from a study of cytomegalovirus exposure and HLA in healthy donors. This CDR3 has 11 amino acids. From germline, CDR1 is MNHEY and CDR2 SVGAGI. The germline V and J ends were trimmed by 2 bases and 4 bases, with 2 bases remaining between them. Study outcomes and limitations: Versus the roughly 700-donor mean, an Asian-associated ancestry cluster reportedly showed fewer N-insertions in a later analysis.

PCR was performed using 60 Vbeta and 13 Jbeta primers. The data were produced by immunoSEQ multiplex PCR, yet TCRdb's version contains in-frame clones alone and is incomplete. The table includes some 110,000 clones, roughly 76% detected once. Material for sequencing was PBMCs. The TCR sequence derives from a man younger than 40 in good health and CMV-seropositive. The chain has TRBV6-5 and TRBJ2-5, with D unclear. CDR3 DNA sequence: TGTGCCAGCAGTTACCTAGAGACCCAGTACTTC. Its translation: CASSYLETQYF.